This T cell receptor (beta chain) was recorded in a study of control samples from healthy donors and cancer patients. V was clipped by 1 base and J by 9 bases, with 7 bases between them. The CDR3 sequence is 12 residues long. The germline V gene encodes CDR1 MDHEN and CDR2 SYDVKM. Measured with immunoSEQ multiplex PCR; TCRdb has only the in-frame clones, and not every one. The data hold 100,000 to 150,000 clones, with roughly 86% observed a single time. This clone was counted only a few times. This sequence was found in a man over 45 with head and neck cancer. The rearrangement links TRBV28 to TRBJ2-1; no definite D call. Sequencing was performed on PBMCs. The CDR3 nucleotides read TGTGCCAGCAGTTTATTAAATGGTGAGCAGTTCTTC. Its translation: CASSLLNGEQFF.